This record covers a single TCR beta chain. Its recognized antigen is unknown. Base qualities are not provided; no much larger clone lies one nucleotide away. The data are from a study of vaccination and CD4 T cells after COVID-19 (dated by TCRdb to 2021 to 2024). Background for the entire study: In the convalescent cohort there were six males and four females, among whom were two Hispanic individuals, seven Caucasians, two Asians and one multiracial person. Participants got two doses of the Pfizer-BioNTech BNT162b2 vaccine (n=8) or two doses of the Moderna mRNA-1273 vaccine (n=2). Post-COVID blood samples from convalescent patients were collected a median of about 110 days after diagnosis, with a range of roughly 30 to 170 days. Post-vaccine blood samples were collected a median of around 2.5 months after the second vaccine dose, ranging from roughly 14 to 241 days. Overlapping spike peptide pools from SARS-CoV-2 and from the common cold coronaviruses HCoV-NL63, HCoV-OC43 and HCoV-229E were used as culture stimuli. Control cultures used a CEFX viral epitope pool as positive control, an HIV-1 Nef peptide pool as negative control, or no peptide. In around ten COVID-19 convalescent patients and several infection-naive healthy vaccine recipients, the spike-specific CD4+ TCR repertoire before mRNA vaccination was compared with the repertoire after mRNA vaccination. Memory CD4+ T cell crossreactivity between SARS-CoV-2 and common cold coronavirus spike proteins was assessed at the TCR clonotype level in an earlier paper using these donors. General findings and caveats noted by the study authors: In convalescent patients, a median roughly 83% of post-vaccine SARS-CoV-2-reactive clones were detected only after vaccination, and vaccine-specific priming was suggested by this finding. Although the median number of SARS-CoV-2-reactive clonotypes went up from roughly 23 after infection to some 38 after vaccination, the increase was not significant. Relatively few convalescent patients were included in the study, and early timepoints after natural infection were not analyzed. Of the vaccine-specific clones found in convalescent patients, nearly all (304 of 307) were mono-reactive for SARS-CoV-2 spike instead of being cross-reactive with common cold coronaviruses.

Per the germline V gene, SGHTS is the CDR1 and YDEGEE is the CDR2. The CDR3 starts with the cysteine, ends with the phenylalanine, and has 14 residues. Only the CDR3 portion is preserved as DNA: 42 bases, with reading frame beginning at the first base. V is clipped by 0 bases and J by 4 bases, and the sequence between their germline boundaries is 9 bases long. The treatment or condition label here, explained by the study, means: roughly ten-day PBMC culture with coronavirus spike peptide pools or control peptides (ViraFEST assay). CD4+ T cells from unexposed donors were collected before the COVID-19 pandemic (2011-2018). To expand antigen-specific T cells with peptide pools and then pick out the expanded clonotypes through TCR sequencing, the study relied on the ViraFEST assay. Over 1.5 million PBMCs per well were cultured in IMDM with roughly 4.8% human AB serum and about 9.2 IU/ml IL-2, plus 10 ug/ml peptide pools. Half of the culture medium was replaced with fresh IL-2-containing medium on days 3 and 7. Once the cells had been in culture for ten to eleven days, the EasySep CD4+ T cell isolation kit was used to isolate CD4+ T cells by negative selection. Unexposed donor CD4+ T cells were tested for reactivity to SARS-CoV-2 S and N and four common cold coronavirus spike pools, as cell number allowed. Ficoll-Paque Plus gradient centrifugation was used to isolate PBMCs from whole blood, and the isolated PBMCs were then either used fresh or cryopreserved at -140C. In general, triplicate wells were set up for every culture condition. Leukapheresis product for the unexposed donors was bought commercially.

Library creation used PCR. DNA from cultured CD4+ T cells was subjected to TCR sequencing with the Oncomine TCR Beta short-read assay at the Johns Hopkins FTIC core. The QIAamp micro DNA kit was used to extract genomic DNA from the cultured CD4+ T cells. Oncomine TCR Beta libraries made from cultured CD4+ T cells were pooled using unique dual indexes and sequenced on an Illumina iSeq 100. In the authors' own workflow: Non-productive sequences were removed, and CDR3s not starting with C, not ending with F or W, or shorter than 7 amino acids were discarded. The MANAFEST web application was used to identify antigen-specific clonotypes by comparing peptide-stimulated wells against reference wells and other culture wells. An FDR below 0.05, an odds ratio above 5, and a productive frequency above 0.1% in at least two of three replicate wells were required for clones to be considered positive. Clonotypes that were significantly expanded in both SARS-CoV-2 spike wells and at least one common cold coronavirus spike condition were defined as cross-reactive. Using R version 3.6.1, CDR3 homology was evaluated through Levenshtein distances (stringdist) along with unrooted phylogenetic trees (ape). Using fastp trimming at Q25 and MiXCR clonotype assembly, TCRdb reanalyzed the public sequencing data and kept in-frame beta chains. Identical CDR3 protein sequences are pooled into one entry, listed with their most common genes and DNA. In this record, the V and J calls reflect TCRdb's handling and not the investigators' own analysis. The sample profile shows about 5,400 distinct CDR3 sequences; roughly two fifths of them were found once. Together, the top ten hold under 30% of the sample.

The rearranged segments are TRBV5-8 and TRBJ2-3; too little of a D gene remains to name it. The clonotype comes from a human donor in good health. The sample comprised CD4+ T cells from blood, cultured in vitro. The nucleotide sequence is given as TGTGCCAGCAGCTTGGCCTGGGCGGCAGATACGCAGTATTTT. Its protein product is CASSLAWAADTQYF.